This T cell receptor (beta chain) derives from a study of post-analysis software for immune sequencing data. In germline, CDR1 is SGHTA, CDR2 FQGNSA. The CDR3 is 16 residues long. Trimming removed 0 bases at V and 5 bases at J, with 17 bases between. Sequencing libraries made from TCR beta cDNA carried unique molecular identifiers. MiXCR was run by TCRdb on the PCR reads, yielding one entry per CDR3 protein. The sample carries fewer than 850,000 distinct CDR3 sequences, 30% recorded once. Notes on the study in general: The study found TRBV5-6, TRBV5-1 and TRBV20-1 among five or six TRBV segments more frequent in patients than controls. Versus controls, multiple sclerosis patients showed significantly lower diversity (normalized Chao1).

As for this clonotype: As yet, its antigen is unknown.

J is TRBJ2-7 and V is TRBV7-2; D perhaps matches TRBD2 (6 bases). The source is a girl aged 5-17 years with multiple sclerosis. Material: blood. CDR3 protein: CASSLARSGAGDEQYF. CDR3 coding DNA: TGTGCCAGCAGCTTAGCCCGCTCGGGAGCTGGGGACGAGCAGTACTTC.